This TCR beta chain was recorded in a study of regulatory T cells in long-lasting Graves disease. This clonotype came up a few times. Antigen unknown. V was clipped by 2 bases and J by 4 bases, with 17 bases between them. This CDR3 is built from 15 residues. Germline V gene data show CDR1 as DFQATT and CDR2 as SNEGSKA (reference sequence). The time point denotes: persistent/refractory GD, antithyroid drugs over 5 years with positive TRAb. The TCR library was prepared using RNA isolated from PBMCs. Libraries of TCR beta came from iRepertoire HTBI primers plus Arm-PCR of CDR3 regions. TCRdb reprocessed the multiplex PCR reads with MiXCR, giving one entry per CDR3 protein. The sample yields under 350,000 distinct CDR3 sequences, 20% to 25% seen once. Study-level points and caveats: In persistent patients, shared public clonotypes (approximately 3,000) outnumbered those in new patients (about 1,000).

Sequences were derived from peripheral blood mononuclear cells (PBMCs), sampled when the disease was refractory, from a patient treated with antithyroid drugs. This TCR derives from a female donor with Graves disease. The chain employs TRBV20-1 and TRBJ1-2, with TRBD1 as a possible D gene (5 bases). This chain's CDR3 is CSARNSARAGYGYTF. The CDR3 DNA reads TGCAGTGCTAGAAATTCGGCCAGGGCGGGCTATGGCTACACCTTC.